At least ten counts were recorded for the clone carrying this T cell receptor (beta chain). The data were obtained in a study of early T cells in non-severe SARS-CoV-2 infection. Study-level background: Chains stayed unpaired after sequencing of bulk RNA from unsorted whole blood.

As part of library construction, unique molecular identifiers were attached to individual cDNA molecules. TCRdb analysed the 5' RACE reads with MiXCR anew, one entry per CDR3 protein. The sample has 40,000 or so distinct CDR3 sequences, more than 4.5% seen once; the top ten hold under 7%. The length of the CDR3 is 14 residues. V lost 5 bases to trimming and J lost 6 bases; unmatched junction nucleotides: 6. The receptor was isolated from an adult who was a healthcare worker with PCR-confirmed SARS-CoV-2 infection or an uninfected control (not recorded which). This specimen consisted of whole blood, obtained at baseline. The gene calls are TRBV12-3 or TRBV12-4 and TRBJ2-7, with 11 bases identical to TRBD1. The DNA of the CDR3 is TGTGCCAGCAGTCATTCCGGGACAGGGGGCGAGCAGTACTTC. It codes for CASSHSGTGGEQYF.